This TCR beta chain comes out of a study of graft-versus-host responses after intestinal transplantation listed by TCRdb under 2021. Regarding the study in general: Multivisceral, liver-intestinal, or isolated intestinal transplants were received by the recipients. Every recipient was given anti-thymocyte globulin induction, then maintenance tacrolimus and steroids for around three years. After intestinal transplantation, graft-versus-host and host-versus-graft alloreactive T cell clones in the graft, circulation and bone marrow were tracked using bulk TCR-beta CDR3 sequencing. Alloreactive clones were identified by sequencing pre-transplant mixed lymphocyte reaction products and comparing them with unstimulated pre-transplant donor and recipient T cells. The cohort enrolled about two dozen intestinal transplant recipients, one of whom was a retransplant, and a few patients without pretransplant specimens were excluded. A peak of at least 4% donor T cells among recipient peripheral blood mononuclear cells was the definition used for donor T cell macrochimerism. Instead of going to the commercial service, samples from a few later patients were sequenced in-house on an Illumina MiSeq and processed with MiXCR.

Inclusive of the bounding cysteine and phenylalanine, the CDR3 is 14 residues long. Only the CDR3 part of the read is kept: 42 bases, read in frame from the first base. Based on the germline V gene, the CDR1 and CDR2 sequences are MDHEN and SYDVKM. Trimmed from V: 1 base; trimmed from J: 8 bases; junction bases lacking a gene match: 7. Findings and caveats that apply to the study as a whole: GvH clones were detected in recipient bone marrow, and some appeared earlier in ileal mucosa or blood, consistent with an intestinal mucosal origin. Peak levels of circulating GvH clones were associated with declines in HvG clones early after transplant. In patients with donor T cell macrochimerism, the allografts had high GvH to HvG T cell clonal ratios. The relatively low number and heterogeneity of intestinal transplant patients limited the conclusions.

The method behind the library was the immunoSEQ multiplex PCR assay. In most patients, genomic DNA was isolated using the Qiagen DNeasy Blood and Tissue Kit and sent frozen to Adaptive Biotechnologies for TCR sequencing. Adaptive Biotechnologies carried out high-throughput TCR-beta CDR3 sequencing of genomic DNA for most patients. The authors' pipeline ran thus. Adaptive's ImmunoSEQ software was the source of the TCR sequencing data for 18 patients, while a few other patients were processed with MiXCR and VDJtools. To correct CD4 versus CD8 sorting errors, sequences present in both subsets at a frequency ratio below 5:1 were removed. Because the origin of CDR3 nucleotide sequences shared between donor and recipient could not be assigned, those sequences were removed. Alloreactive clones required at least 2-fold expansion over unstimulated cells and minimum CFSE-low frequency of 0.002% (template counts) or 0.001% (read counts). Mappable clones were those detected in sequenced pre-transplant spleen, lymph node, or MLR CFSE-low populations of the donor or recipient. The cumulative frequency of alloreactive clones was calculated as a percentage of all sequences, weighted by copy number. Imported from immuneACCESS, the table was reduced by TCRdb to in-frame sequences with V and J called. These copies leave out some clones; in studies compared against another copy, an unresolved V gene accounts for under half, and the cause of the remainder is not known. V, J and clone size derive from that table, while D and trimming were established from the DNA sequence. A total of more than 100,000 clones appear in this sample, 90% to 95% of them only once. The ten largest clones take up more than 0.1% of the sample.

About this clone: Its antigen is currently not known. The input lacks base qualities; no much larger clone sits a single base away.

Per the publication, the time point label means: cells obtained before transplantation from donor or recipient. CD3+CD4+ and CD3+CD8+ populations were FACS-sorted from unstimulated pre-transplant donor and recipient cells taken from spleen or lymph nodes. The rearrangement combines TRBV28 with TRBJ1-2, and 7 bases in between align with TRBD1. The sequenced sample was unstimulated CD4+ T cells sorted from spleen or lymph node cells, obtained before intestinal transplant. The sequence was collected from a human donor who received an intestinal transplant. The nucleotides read TGTGCCAGCAGTTTATCCGGGACAGTGAGCGGCTACACCTTC. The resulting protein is CASSLSGTVSGYTF.